This entry features one T cell receptor beta chain sequence. In the original workflow: Reference gene primers were amplified, and this amplification served to estimate nucleated cell counts. Profiling relied on immunoSEQ multiplex PCR, and the TCRdb table lists in-frame clones only, not all of them. V and J calls and clone size are given by that table; D and trimming were obtained from the DNA. In the table there are around 120,000 clones, just over 85% of which are singletons. The CDR3 has 15 amino acids. Germline CDR1 MDHEN, CDR2 SYDVKM. The V end was cut by 3 bases, the J end by 8 bases, with 19 bases between. The record originates from a study of blood T cell repertoires in COVID-19. Overall study context: Material from acute and convalescent COVID-19 was sourced from the United States, Italy and Spain. Sources were T cells, B-cell-depleted T cells, or PBMCs; the material itself was cDNA or gDNA.

V usage is TRBV28 and J usage is TRBJ1-1; D is possibly TRBD1 (6 bases). Sequenced input: peripheral blood. The TCR comes from a woman aged 50 to 65 with active or convalescent COVID-19. This chain's CDR3 is CASSLPGGTSNEAFF. The CDR3 region has the DNA TGTGCCAGCAGTTTGCCGGGAGGGACATCTAACGAAGCTTTCTTT. The full variable domain, with the rest looked up from reference TRBV28 and TRBJ1-1, is DVKVTQSSRYLVKRTGEKVFLECVQDMDHENMFWYRQDPGLGLRLIYFSYDVKMKEKGDIPEGYSVSREKKERFSLILESASTNQTSMYLCASSLPGGTSNEAFFGQGTRLTVV.